This T cell receptor (beta chain) stems from a study of patients and donors after allogeneic stem cell transplantation. The trim removed 7 bases at V and 5 bases at J, leaving 8 bases unmatched. The CDR3 extends over 14 amino acids. Only a few counts were recorded for this clonotype. TCRdb reprocessed the RT-PCR reads via MiXCR and lists one record per CDR3 protein. Among about 960,000 distinct CDR3 sequences listed, roughly 17% were seen once. This TCR was sampled from a human donor who was either an allogeneic HSCT recipient or a stem cell or donor lymphocyte infusion donor (not recorded which). It is not recorded whose cells these are; they may come from a transplant donor. Specimen: blood, either unsorted or a sorted T cell fraction (not recorded which). The chain has TRBV12-3 or TRBV12-4 and TRBJ2-5; 9 bases agree with TRBD1. The CDR3 reads CASTWDREWETQYF. CDR3 sequence (DNA): TGTGCCAGCACCTGGGACAGGGAGTGGGAGACCCAGTACTTC.